The next 27 T cell receptor beta chains were all read from a single sample in a study of cytomegalovirus exposure and HLA in healthy donors. Vbeta (60) and Jbeta (13) primers were used in the PCR. Profiling relied on immunoSEQ multiplex PCR, and the TCRdb table lists in-frame clones only, not all of them. The data show 200,000 to 250,000 clones, under 85% seen once. Sequencing was performed on PBMCs. The receptors derive from a man aged 50 to 60 in good health and CMV-seronegative.

V gene TRBV5-4 combines with J gene TRBJ2-7; TRBD1 matches at 11 bases. In germline, CDR1 is SGHNT, CDR2 YYREEE (reference sequence). V dropped 4 bases and J dropped 3; count of bases not matched to a gene: 6. The CDR3 totals 15 residues. The CDR3 nucleotides are TGTGCCAGCAGCGTGGCCGGGACAGGGGGCTACGAGCAGTACTTC. Translating gives CASSVAGTGGYEQYF. Looking up the rest from reference TRBV5-4 and TRBJ2-7 gives the full variable domain: ETGVTQSPTHLIKTRGQQVTLRCSSQSGHNTVSWYQQALGQGPQFIFQYYREEENGRGNFPPRFSGLQFPNYSSELNVNALELDDSALYLCASSVAGTGGYEQYFGPGTRLTVT.

The CDR3 DNA reads TGTGCCAGCAGCTTCTCAAAAACTGGGAACACTGAAGCTTTCTTT. It yields the protein CASSFSKTGNTEAFF. V and J are TRBV11-1 and TRBJ1-1; D is unresolved. CDR3 length equals 15 residues. Trimming took off 3 bases at V and 1 base at J, with 12 bases between the two ends. The germline gives CDR1 SGHAT, CDR2 FQDESV (reference sequence).

This clone has just a few counts. V and J are TRBV28 and TRBJ1-2; 8 bases are shared with TRBD1. Germline assignment: CDR1 MDHEN and CDR2 SYDVKM. The CDR3 totals 13 residues. The trim removed 6 bases at V and 4 bases at J, leaving 4 bases unmatched. The CDR3: CASSAGGAYGYTF. DNA for the CDR3: TGTGCCAGCAGCGCAGGGGGCGCCTATGGCTACACCTTC.

The chain couples TRBV7-9 to TRBJ1-3, with 7 bases aligning to TRBD1. The germline CDR1 and CDR2 sequences are SEHNR and FQNEAQ (reference sequence). This CDR3 region has 15 residues. The J segment lost 2 bases and the V segment lost 4 bases, leaving 5 bases of the junction unmatched. The CDR3: CASSSTGDAGNTIYF. The CDR3 bases are TGTGCCAGCAGCTCAACAGGGGACGCTGGAAACACCATATATTTT.

The chain has TRBV7-9 and TRBJ1-4, with unresolved D. The V gene's germline CDR1 is SEHNR and CDR2 FQNEAQ (reference sequence). The V end lost 7 bases, the J end lost 8 bases, and 8 bases lay between the germline ends. CDR3 length: 11 amino acids. The CDR3 protein is CASTRGEKLFF. CDR3 in DNA: TGTGCCAGCACTCGGGGAGAAAAACTGTTTTTT.

The V call is TRBV5-6, the J call TRBJ2-4; tentatively, D is TRBD1 (5 bases). Between the trimmed V and J ends, which lost 4 bases and 6 bases, there was a span of 17 bases. CDR1 and CDR2 from the germline V gene are SGHDT and YYEEEE. CDR3 length equals 15 residues. Written as DNA, the CDR3 is TGTGCCAGCAGCACCCGTACAGGCTACGGAAACATTCAGTACTTC. Amino acids: CASSTRTGYGNIQYF. Full variable domain (remainder filled in from reference TRBV5-6 and TRBJ2-4): DAGVTQSPTHLIKTRGQQVTLRCSPKSGHDTVSWYQQALGQGPQFIFQYYEEEERQRGNFPDRFSGHQFPNYSSELNVNALLLGDSALYLCASSTRTGYGNIQYFGAGTRLSVL.

The chain carries TRBV19 and TRBJ1-3, with D unclear. Deletions cut 3 bases from V and 0 bases from J, with 9 bases between. CDR1 is LNHDA and CDR2 is SQIVND in the germline V gene (reference sequence). CDR3 length: 15 amino acids. CDR3 in amino acids: CASSIGLRSGNTIYF. The CDR3 nucleotides read TGTGCCAGTAGTATCGGACTGCGCTCTGGAAACACCATATATTTT.

The chain recombines TRBV27 with TRBJ2-7, with TRBD2 matching over 11 bases. The V gene end was trimmed by 3 bases and the J gene end by 4 bases; junction bases not matched to a gene: 23. Germline lookup yields CDR1 MNHEY and CDR2 SMNVEV (reference sequence). This CDR3 is 21 amino acids long. In DNA form, the CDR3 reads TGTGCCAGCAGTTTCACCTCCGGGACTAGCGGACAAGGGTACCCTCAGTACGAGCAGTACTTC. Its translation: CASSFTSGTSGQGYPQYEQYF.

Remarks on this clone: One end of the junction fails to match germline, which may point to a read error. This chain joins TRBV27 and TRBJ2-4; TRBD2 might be the D (6 bases). The CDR3 runs 12 residues. Germline V CDR1 and CDR2: MNHEY, SMNVEV (reference sequence). CDR3 nucleotide sequence: TGTGCCAGCAGCCCCCTCGGGGGTCTGGCGGAATTC. It encodes CASSPLGGLAEF.

This chain joins TRBV27 and TRBJ2-5, with TRBD2 identical over 10 bases. The germline V gene has CDR1 MNHEY and CDR2 SMNVEV (reference sequence). There are 16 residues in the CDR3. The J segment lost 6 bases and the V segment lost 0 bases, leaving 7 bases of the junction unmatched. The CDR3 bases are TGTGCCAGCAGTTTATCTACCCTAGCGGGAGTACAGACCCAGTACTTC. Its translation is CASSLSTLAGVQTQYF.

The genes are TRBV27 and TRBJ1-5, with D possibly matching TRBD1 (6 bases). Trimming pared 6 bases from V and 2 bases from J, leaving 14 bases between. The CDR3 spans 15 residues. The V gene's germline CDR1 is MNHEY and CDR2 SMNVEV (reference sequence). This chain's CDR3 is CASRQGGGGNQPQHF. In DNA, the CDR3 is TGTGCCAGCAGGCAGGGAGGGGGAGGCAATCAGCCCCAGCATTTT.

This clone was seen only once. The J gene is TRBJ1-2, the V gene TRBV18; 7 bases are shared with TRBD1. The germline V gene has CDR1 KGHSH and CDR2 LQKENI. The CDR3 consists of 16 residues. J was trimmed by 4 bases and V by 2 bases; bases with no gene match: 10. For the CDR3, the DNA is TGTGCCAGCTCACCAGAGACAGGGACGGGGACCTATGGCTACACCTTC. It yields the protein CASSPETGTGTYGYTF.

The rearrangement uses TRBV30 and TRBJ1-4, with 7 bases fitting TRBD1. The CDR3 contains 14 residues. V gave up 5 bases and J gave up 4 bases; unmatched junction bases: 7. CDR1 is GTSNPN, CDR2 SVGIG, per germline (reference sequence). CDR3 DNA: TGTGCCTGGGGGGTCGACAGGGTTAATGAAAAACTGTTTTTT. Its protein product is CAWGVDRVNEKLFF.

With respect to this clone: The CDR3 carries no conserved terminal phenylalanine or tryptophan, so it likely arises from a read error. The chain is built from TRBV7-8 and TRBJ2-7; unclear D gene. The CDR3 is 15 residues long. Trimming stripped 2 bases from V and 2 bases from J, with 13 bases between. Germline V gene sequence: CDR1 SGHVS, CDR2 FQNEAQ. CDR3 coding DNA: TGTGCCAGCAGCTTAATCTCCCAATTAGCCTACGAGCAGTACCTC. This encodes CASSLISQLAYEQYL.

The count of this clone is one. The chain employs TRBV14 and TRBJ2-7, with TRBD2 matching over 11 bases. Germline loops: CDR1 SGHDN, CDR2 FVKESK. Trimming at V came to 2 bases and at J to 6 bases, leaving 12 bases not matched to a gene. This CDR3 region has 17 residues. CDR3 residues: CASSQRSPGLAASEQYF. The CDR3 DNA is TGTGCCAGCAGCCAAAGATCCCCGGGACTAGCGGCCTCCGAGCAGTACTTC.

J is TRBJ2-2 and V is TRBV9; 7 bases are a match to TRBD2. The V gene end was trimmed by 3 bases and the J gene end by 3 bases; junction bases not matched to a gene: 8. The CDR3 extends over 16 amino acids. Germline-derived CDR1 and CDR2 are SGDLS and YYNGEE. Written as DNA, the CDR3 is TGTGCCAGCAGCGCTCGGGCTAGCGGATACACCGGGGAGCTGTTTTTT. Residues: CASSARASGYTGELFF.

This clone was detected only a few times. J is TRBJ1-3 and V is TRBV29-1; D is ambiguous. V shed 7 bases and J shed 3 bases, with 7 bases lying between them. CDR1 and CDR2 (germline): SQVTM, ANQGSEA. This CDR3 has 11 residues. This chain's CDR3 is CSGGGGNTIYF. In DNA, the CDR3 is TGCAGCGGCGGCGGTGGAAACACCATATATTTT.

This clone showed up just a few times. The chain has TRBV27 and TRBJ2-7; D call uncertain. The germline V gene encodes CDR1 MNHEY and CDR2 SMNVEV (reference sequence). The CDR3 is 13 residues long. The ends were cut back, 2 bases at V and 3 bases at J, with 8 bases in the middle. This CDR3 reads CASSLNSYYEQYF. The CDR3 DNA reads as TGTGCCAGCAGTTTAAACTCGTACTACGAGCAGTACTTC.

This chain connects TRBV4-2 to TRBJ1-5; 8 positions agree with TRBD1. CDR3 size: 13 residues. Germline trimming cut 4 bases from V and 4 bases from J; bases unmatched to any gene: 0. The germline CDR1 and CDR2 sequences are LGHNA and YNFKEQ. CDR3 sequence: CASSRTGNQPQHF. The CDR3 nucleotides read TGTGCCAGCAGCCGGACAGGGAATCAGCCCCAGCATTTT.

The gene calls are TRBV7-9 and TRBJ2-5; TRBD2 matches at 14 bases. CDR1 is SEHNR and CDR2 is FQNEAQ in the germline V gene (reference sequence). The V segment lost 5 bases and the J segment 5 bases; nucleotides outside the gene matches: 10. The CDR3 runs 17 residues. As DNA, the CDR3 is TGTGCCAGCAGCGCAAGACTAGCGGGAGGGCCTATGGAGACCCAGTACTTC. Translating gives CASSARLAGGPMETQYF.

The J gene is TRBJ1-1, the V gene TRBV29-1, with 8 bases fitting TRBD1. With 6 bases clipped from V and 6 bases from J, the junction kept 9 bases outside the gene matches. The CDR3 totals 13 residues. Germline loops: CDR1 SQVTM, CDR2 ANQGSEA. In DNA, the CDR3 is TGCAGCGTCGCACTTACGGGACAGGCTGAAGCTTTCTTT. Protein sequence: CSVALTGQAEAFF.

This clone turned up a few times. J is TRBJ2-5 and V is TRBV9, with 10 bases lining up with TRBD2. CDR1 is SGDLS and CDR2 is YYNGEE in the germline V gene. After removal of 0 bases from V and 3 bases from J, the junction contained 2 bases not matched to a gene. The CDR3 contains 15 residues. CDR3 residues: CASSVGLAGEETQYF. The CDR3 DNA follows: TGTGCCAGCAGCGTAGGGCTAGCGGGAGAAGAGACCCAGTACTTC.

The V and J genes are TRBV27 and TRBJ2-1; 10 nucleotides line up with TRBD2. Germline CDR1 and CDR2: MNHEY and SMNVEV (reference sequence). Unmatched junction bases numbered 6, after V lost 6 bases and J lost 1 base. CDR3 length equals 16 residues. The CDR3 reads CASRSSGSLSYNEQFF. The DNA for the CDR3 is TGTGCCAGCAGGTCTAGCGGGAGTCTATCCTACAATGAGCAGTTCTTC.

The table lists this clone with a few counts. The CDR3 region is CASSYLRGGSPLHF. The DNA for the CDR3 is TGTGCCAGCAGTTACCTCCGGGGGGGGTCACCCCTCCACTTT. V is TRBV6-5 and J is TRBJ1-6, with D perhaps matching TRBD1 (5 bases). Germline V gives CDR1 MNHEY, CDR2 SVGAGI. With 2 bases removed from V and 10 bases from J, the gap between germline ends came to 12 bases. The CDR3 totals 14 residues.

The chain combines TRBV6-1 with TRBJ1-1; 7 bases are shared with TRBD1. Trimming at V came to 6 bases and at J to 1 base, leaving 5 bases not matched to a gene. The CDR3 loop spans 14 amino acids. Germline-derived CDR1 and CDR2 are MNHNS and SASEGT. The CDR3 reads CASSSDRANTEAFF. The CDR3 DNA is TGTGCCAGCAGCTCAGACAGGGCGAACACTGAAGCTTTCTTT.

This chain links TRBV27 with TRBJ2-7, with 7 bases matching TRBD1. CDR1 MNHEY and CDR2 SMNVEV come from the germline V gene (reference sequence). Losses at the gene ends were 6 bases for V and 0 bases for J; bases not matched to a gene: 8. The CDR3 consists of 15 residues. Here the CDR3 DNA reads TGTGCCAGCAGACTGGACAGGCTCGGCTCCTACGAGCAGTACTTC. Translated, it gives CASRLDRLGSYEQYF.

V usage is TRBV28 and J usage is TRBJ1-4, with TRBD1 identical over 8 bases. CDR3 length equals 17 residues. V lost 5 bases to trimming and J lost 2 bases; unmatched junction nucleotides: 10. Germline-derived CDR1 and CDR2 are MDHEN and SYDVKM. The DNA for the CDR3 is TGTGCCAGCAGTCCAGCGGACAGGGATCCGACTAATGAAAAACTGTTTTTT. It specifies CASSPADRDPTNEKLFF.